Reported below is one T cell receptor (beta chain). Data came from immunoSEQ multiplex PCR; TCRdb stores just in-frame clones and leaves some out. The data contain about 710,000 clones, roughly two thirds of them singletons. This sample is part of a study of shared clonotypes between healthy human individuals. From germline, CDR1 is KGHSH and CDR2 LQKENI. The length of the CDR3 is 14 residues. Trimming took off 2 bases at V and 0 bases at J, with 8 bases between the two ends. Sequencing was done on a sample of memory CD4+ T cells sorted from blood. Subset noted: CD45RA-negative fraction. The chain uses TRBV18 and TRBJ2-7; D not certain. This clonotype was sampled from a woman younger than 45 in good health. The CDR3 loop reads CASSPDLSSYEQYF. DNA of the CDR3: TGTGCCAGCTCACCAGATCTGTCCTCCTACGAGCAGTACTTC.